Listed below are T cell receptor beta chains from one sample, sequenced in a study of T cell repertoires in cytomegalovirus infection. MiXCR was run by TCRdb on the reads, yielding one entry per CDR3 protein. The table lists 60,000 to 80,000 distinct CDR3 sequences, just over 20% of them singletons, with 60% to 75% in the top ten. Which antigens these TCRs recognize remains unknown. The sequencing used CD8+ T cells from cultured PBMCs, collected from culture after CMV antigen stimulation. These receptors all stem from a human donor in good health (CMV status not recorded). Some clones in this sample may be carry-over from other donors' samples. CDR3s include the opening cysteine and the closing phenylalanine or tryptophan. A D gene is named only where the DNA matches it firmly. Some rows have no size entry. The others give once, few or many, or a class for an expanded clone.

j_call cdr3_length d_call clone_size v_call cdr3_nt cdr3_aa
TRBJ2-2 17 TRBD1 - TRBV20-1 TGCAGTGCAAGAACCGGGACAGCAGACTCGAACACCGGGGAGCTGTTTTTT CSARTGTADSNTGELFF
TRBJ1-5 14 TRBD1 - TRBV7-6 TGTGCCAGCAGCCAGGGACAGGGCAATCAGCCCCAGCATTTT CASSQGQGNQPQHF
TRBJ1-3 15 - - TRBV10-3 TGTGCCACTCAACCCCCCGGGACGATCGGAAACACCATATATTTT CATQPPGTIGNTIYF
TRBJ1-5 17 - few TRBV7-6 TGTGCCAGCAGTCGTAGTAGCCCCAGCAATAGCAATCAGCCCCAGCATTTT CASSRSSPSNSNQPQHF
TRBJ2-1 15 TRBD1 few TRBV7-8 TGTGCCAGCAGCTTCGGGACAGGGGATATCGATGAGCAGTTCTTC CASSFGTGDIDEQFF
TRBJ2-7 15 - once TRBV7-6 TGTGCCAGCAGCTTAGGATCGGGGAGCTCCTACGAGCAGTACTTC CASSLGSGSSYEQYF
TRBJ2-1 12 - - TRBV2 TGTGCCAGCAGAGGGAGGTACAATGAGCAGTTCTTC CASRGRYNEQFF
TRBJ1-4 15 - few TRBV6-1 TGTGCCAGCAGTGAAAATATAGGACCCAATGAAAAACTGTTTTTT CASSENIGPNEKLFF
TRBJ2-7 11 - few TRBV15 TGTGCCACTGGACACATCTACGAGCAGTACTTC CATGHIYEQYF
TRBJ2-5 15 - few TRBV7-9 TGTGCCAGCAGCTACATTAGGGAAACCGAAGAGACCCAGTACTTC CASSYIRETEETQYF
TRBJ1-2 18 TRBD1 few TRBV7-9 TGTGCCAGCAGCCCAGTAATCCTCAAGGACAGGGCTAACTATGGCTACACCTTC CASSPVILKDRANYGYTF
TRBJ2-7 14 - many TRBV4-1 TGCGCCAGCAGCCAAGAGCCCGGGGGGCCGGAGCAGTACTTC CASSQEPGGPEQYF
TRBJ2-2 14 - - TRBV7-2 TGTGCCAGTCGAGGGGGGTTTAACACCGGGGAGCTGTTTTTT CASRGGFNTGELFF
TRBJ1-1 15 - - TRBV7-2 TGTGCCAGCAGCTTTACTACCGACAGTGAAGCGGGAGCTTTCTTT CASSFTTDSEAGAFF
TRBJ2-2 16 TRBD1 - TRBV7-2 TGTGCCAGCAGCTGGGGACAGGGGGAAGTCACCGGGGAGCTGTTTTTT CASSWGQGEVTGELFF
TRBJ1-3 16 - many TRBV20-1 TGCAGTGCTAGAGGTGTAGGGGGACCCTCTGGAAACACCATATATTTT CSARGVGGPSGNTIYF
TRBJ1-2 13 TRBD1 - TRBV7-9 TGTGCCAGCAGCTTTGGACAGGGGCTCGGCTACACCTTC CASSFGQGLGYTF
TRBJ1-4 17 - - TRBV7-9 TGTGCCAGCAGCGCCTATCAGGGGTCCTCAACTAATGAAAAACTGTTTTTT CASSAYQGSSTNEKLFF
TRBJ2-7 17 TRBD1 - TRBV6-7 TGTGCCAGCAGTTACAAAAAATACCGGGACAGTCCTTACGAGCAGTACTTC CASSYKKYRDSPYEQYF
TRBJ2-7 15 - - TRBV4-1 TGCGCCAGCAGCCAAGATAGCGAGTTCTCCTACGAGCAGTACTTC CASSQDSEFSYEQYF
TRBJ2-7 12 - - TRBV12-3/TRBV12-4 TGTGCCAGCAGTCTCCTGATTTACGAGCAGTACTTC CASSLLIYEQYF
TRBJ1-5 19 TRBD1 - TRBV6-5 TGTGCCAGCAGCAGCTCCGGGACAGGGTGGTTCGTTGGCAATCAGCCCCAGCATTTT CASSSSGTGWFVGNQPQHF
TRBJ2-7 14 - many TRBV7-2 TGTGCCAGCACCACTGGGGGCAACCTATACGAGCAGTACTTC CASTTGGNLYEQYF
TRBJ1-2 14 - - TRBV6-2/TRBV6-3 TGTGCCAGCAGCGCGGACGAGGGGCCGGGTGGCTACACCTTC CASSADEGPGGYTF
TRBJ1-4 14 - few TRBV12-3/TRBV12-4 TGTGCCAGCAGTTTCCAGGGATTAAATGAAAAACTGTTTTTT CASSFQGLNEKLFF
TRBJ2-1 12 - - TRBV5-6 TGTGCCAGCAGACGTGACAGCCCTGAGCAGTTCTTC CASRRDSPEQFF
TRBJ1-3 19 - - TRBV29-1 TGCAGCGTTGTAGTTCGGGACGGAGACCCGAACCTCTCTGGAAACACCATATATTTT CSVVVRDGDPNLSGNTIYF
TRBJ1-1 15 - few TRBV7-9 TGTGCCAGCAGCTTAGCGCCCCAGCCTCTTTGGCAAGCTTTCTTT CASSLAPQPLWQAFF